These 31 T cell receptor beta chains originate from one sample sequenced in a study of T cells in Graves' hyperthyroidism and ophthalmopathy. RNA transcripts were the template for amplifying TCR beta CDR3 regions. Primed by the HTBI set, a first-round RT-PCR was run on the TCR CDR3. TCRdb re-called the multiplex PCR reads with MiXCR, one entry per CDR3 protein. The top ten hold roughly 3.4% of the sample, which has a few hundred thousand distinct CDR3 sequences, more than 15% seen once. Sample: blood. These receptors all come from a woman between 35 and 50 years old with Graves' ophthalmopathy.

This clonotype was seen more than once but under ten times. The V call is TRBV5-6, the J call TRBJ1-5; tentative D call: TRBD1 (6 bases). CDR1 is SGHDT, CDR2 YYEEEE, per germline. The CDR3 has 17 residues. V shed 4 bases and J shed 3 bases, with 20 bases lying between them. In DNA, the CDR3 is TGTGCCAGCAGCCAAACGACCGGGACAAACCACAATCAGCCCCAGCATTTT. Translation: CASSQTTGTNHNQPQHF.

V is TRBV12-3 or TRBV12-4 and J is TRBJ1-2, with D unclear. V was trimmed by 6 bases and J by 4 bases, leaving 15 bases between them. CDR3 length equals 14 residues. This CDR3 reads CASSPLSLRYGYTF. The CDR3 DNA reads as TGTGCCAGCAGCCCTTTGAGCCTTCGCTATGGCTACACCTTC.

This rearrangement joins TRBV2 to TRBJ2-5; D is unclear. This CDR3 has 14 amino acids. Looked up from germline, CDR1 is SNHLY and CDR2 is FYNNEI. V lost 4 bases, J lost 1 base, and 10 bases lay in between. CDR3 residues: CASSVRETQETQYF. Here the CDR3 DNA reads TGTGCCAGCAGTGTAAGGGAAACCCAAGAGACCCAGTACTTC.

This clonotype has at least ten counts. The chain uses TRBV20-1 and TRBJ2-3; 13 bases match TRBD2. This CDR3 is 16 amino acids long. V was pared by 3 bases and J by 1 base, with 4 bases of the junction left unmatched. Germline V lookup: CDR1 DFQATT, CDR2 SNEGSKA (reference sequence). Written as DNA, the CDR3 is TGCAGTGCTAGTGGGGGGACTAGCGGGGGCACAGATACGCAGTATTTT. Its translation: CSASGGTSGGTDTQYF.

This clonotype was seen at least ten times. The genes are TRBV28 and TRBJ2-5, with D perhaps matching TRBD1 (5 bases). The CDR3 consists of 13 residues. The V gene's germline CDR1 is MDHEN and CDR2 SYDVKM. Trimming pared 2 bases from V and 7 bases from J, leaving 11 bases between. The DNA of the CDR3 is TGTGCCAGCAGTTTAGTAGGGGTGGGGACCCAGTACTTC. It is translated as CASSLVGVGTQYF.

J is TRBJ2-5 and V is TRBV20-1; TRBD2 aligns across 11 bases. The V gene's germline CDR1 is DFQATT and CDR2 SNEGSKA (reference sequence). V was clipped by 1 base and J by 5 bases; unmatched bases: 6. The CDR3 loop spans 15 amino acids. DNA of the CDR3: TGCAGTGCTAGAGCACTAGCGGGAGTCCCCGAGACCCAGTACTTC. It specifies CSARALAGVPETQYF.

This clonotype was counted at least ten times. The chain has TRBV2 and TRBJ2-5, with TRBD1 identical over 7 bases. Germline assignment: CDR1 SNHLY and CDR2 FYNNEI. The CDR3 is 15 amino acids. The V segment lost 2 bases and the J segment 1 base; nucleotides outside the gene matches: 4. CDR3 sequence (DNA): TGTGCCAGCAGTGAAATAGGGGGCAGCCAAGAGACCCAGTACTTC. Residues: CASSEIGGSQETQYF.

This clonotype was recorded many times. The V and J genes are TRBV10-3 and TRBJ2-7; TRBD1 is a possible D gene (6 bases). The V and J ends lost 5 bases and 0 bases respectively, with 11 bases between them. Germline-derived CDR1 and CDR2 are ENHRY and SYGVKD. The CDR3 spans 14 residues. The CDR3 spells CAISSDSGSYEQYF. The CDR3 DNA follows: TGTGCCATCAGTTCGGACAGCGGCTCCTACGAGCAGTACTTC.

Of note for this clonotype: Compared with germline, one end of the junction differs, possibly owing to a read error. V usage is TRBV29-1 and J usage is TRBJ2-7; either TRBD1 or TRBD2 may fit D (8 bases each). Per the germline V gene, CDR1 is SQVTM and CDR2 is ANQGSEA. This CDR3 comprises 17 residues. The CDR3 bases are TGCAGCGTTGTTTCACAGGGGGTAGCGGGGAGACCCTACGAGCAGTGCTTC. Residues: CSVVSQGVAGRPYEQCF.

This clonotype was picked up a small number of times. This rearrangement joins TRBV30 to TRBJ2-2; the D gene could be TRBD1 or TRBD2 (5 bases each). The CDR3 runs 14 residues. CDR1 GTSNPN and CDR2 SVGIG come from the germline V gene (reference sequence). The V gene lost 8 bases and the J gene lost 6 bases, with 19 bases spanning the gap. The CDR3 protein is CASSIGTYAGELFF. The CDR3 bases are TGTGCCAGTAGTATCGGGACCTACGCCGGGGAGCTGTTTTTT.

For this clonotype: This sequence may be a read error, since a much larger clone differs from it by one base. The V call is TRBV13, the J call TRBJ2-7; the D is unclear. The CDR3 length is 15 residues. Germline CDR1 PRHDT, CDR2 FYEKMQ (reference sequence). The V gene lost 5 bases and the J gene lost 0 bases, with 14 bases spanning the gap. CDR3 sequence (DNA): TGTGCCAGCAGCCCCGCGAAGGAGAGCTCCTACGAGCAGTACTTC. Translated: CASSPAKESSYEQYF.

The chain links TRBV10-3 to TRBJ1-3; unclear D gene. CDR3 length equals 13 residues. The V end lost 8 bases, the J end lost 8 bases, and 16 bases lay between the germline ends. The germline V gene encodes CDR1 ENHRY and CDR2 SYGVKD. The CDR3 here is CAIQKPEGDTIYF. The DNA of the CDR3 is TGTGCCATCCAGAAGCCCGAGGGAGACACCATATATTTT.

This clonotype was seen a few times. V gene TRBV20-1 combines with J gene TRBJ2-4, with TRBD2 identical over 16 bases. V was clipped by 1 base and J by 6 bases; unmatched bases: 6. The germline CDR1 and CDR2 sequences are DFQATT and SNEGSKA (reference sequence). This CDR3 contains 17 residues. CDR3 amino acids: CSARVGTSGGAGNIQYF. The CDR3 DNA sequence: TGCAGTGCTAGAGTGGGGACTAGCGGGGGGGCCGGAAACATTCAGTACTTC.

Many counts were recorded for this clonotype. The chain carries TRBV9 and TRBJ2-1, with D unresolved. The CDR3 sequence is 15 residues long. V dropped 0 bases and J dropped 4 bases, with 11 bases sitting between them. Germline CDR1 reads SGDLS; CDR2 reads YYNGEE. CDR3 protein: CASSVDGVWYNEQFF. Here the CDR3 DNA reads TGTGCCAGCAGCGTAGATGGGGTCTGGTACAATGAGCAGTTCTTC.

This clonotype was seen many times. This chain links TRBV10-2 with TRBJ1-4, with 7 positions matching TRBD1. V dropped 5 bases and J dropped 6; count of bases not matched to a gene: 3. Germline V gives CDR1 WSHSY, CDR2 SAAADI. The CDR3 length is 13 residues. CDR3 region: CASSPGQYEKLFF. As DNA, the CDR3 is TGCGCCAGCAGTCCGGGACAGTATGAAAAACTGTTTTTT.

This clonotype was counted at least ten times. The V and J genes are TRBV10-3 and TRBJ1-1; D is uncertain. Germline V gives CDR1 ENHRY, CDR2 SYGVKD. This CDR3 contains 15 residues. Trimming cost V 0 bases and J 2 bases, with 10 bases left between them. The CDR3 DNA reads TGTGCCATCAGTGAGTCGGAGGGCAGAAACACTGAAGCTTTCTTT. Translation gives CAISESEGRNTEAFF.

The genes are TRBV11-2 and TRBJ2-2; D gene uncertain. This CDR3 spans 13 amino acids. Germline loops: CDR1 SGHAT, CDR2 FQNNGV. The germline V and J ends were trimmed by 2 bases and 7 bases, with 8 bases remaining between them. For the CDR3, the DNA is TGTGCCAGCAGCTTATCGTTCGGCGGGGAGCTGTTTTTT. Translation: CASSLSFGGELFF.

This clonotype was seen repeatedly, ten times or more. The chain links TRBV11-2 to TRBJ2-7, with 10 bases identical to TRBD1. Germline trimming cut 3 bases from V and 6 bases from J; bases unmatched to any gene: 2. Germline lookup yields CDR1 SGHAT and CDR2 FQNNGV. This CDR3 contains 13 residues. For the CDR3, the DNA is TGTGCCAGCAGCTTCGGGACAGGGGTCGAGCAGTACTTC. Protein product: CASSFGTGVEQYF.

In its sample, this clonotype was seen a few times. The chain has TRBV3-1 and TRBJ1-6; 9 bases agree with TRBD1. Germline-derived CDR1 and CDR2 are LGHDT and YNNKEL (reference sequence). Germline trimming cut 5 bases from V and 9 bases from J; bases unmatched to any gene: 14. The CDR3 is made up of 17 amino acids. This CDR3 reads CASSVLGHRGHFSPLHF. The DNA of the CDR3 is TGTGCCAGCAGCGTACTGGGGCACAGGGGGCATTTTTCACCCCTCCACTTT.

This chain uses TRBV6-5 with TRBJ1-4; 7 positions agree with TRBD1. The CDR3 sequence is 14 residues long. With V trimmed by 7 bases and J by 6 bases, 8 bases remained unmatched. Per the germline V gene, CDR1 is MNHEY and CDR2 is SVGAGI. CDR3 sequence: CASKMGQLDEKLFF. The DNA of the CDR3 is TGTGCCAGCAAAATGGGACAGCTGGATGAAAAACTGTTTTTT.

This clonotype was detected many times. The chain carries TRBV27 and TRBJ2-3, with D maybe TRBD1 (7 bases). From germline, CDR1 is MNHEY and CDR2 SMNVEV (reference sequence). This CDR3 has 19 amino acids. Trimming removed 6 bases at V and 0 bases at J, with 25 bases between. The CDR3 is CASRLQGTPGLTSTDTQYF. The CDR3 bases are TGTGCCAGCAGGCTACAGGGGACCCCGGGACTTACTAGCACAGATACGCAGTATTTT.

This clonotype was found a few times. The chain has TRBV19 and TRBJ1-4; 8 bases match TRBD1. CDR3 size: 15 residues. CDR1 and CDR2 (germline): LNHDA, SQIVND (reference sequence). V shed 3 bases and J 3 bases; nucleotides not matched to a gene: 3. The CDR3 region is CASSMGTGPNEKLFF. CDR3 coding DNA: TGTGCCAGTAGTATGGGGACAGGCCCTAATGAAAAACTGTTTTTT.

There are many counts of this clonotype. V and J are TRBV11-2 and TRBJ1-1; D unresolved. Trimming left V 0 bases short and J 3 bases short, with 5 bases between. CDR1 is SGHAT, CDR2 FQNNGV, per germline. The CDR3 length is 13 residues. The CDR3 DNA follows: TGTGCCAGCAGCTTAGATGGCGACACTGAAGCTTTCTTT. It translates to CASSLDGDTEAFF.

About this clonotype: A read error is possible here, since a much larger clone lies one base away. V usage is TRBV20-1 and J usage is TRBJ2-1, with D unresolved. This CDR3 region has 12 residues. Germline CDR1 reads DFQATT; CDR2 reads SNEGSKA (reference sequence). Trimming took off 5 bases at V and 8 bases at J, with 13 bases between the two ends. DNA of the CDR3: TGCAGTGCTGGTAAGGGTGGCGATGAGCAGTTCTTC. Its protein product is CSAGKGGDEQFF.

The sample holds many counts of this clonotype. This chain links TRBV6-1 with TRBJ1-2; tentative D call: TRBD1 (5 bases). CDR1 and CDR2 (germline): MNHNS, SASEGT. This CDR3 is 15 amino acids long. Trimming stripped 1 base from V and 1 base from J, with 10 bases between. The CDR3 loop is CASSEGRGLNYGYTF. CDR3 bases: TGTGCCAGCAGTGAAGGTCGGGGCCTTAACTATGGCTACACCTTC.

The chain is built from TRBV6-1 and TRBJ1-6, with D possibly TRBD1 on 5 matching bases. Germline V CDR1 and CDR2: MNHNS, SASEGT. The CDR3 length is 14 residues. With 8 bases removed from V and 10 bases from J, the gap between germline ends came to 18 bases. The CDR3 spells CASDAGQGNSPLHF. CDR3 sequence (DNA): TGTGCCAGCGATGCAGGTCAGGGAAACTCACCCCTCCACTTT.

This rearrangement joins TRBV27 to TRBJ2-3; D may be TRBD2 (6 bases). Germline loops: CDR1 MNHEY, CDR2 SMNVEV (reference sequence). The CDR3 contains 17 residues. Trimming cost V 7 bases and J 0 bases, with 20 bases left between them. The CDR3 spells CASTSAGLPLSTDTQYF. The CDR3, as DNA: TGTGCCAGCACCTCGGCGGGGCTCCCCCTTAGCACAGATACGCAGTATTTT.

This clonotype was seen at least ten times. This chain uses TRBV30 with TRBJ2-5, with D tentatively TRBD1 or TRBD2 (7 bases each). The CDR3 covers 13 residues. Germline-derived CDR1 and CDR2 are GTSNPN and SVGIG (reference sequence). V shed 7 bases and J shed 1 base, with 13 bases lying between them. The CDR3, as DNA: TGTGCCTTGGGCAGGGGGGGCCAAGAGACCCAGTACTTC. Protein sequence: CALGRGGQETQYF.

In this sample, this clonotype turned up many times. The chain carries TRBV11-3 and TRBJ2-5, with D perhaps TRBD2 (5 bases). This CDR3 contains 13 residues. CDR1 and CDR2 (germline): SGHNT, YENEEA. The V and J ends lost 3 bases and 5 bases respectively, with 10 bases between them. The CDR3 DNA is TGTGCCAGCAGCTTTCAGCGCGGGGAGACCCAGTACTTC. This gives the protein CASSFQRGETQYF.

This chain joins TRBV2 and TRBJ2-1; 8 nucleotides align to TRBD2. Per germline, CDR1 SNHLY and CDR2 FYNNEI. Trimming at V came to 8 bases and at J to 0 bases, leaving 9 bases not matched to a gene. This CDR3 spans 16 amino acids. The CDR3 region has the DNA TGTGCCAGCTTTCCGGGGGGGCCAAGCTCCTACAATGAGCAGTTCTTC. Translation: CASFPGGPSSYNEQFF.

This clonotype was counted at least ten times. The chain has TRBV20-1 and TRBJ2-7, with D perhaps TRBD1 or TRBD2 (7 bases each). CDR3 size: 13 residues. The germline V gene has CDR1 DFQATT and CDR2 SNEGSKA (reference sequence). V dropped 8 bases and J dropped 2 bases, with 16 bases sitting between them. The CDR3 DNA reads TGCAGTACCAGGGGGGGTTCTGCCTACGAGCAGTACTTC. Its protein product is CSTRGGSAYEQYF.